This T cell receptor beta chain is from a study of vaccination and CD4 T cells after COVID-19. Concerning this clonotype: What it recognizes is unknown.

Trimming pared 5 bases from V and 0 bases from J, leaving 19 bases between. Germline CDR1 reads SEHNR; CDR2 reads FQNEAQ (reference sequence). The CDR3 is made up of 17 amino acids. Treatment in this sample: approximately 10-day PBMC culture with coronavirus spike peptide pools or control peptides (ViraFEST assay). Under the ViraFEST approach, antigen-specific T cells were expanded with peptide pools and TCRs subsequently sequenced. PBMCs were cultured at two million per well with 8 to 10 IU/ml IL-2 and approximately 10 ug/ml peptide pools. Cells were cultured for about nine days, and then CD4+ T cells were isolated by negative selection. The Oncomine TCR Beta short-read assay sequenced DNA from cultured CD4+ T cells. One entry per CDR3 protein results from TCRdb running MiXCR on the PCR reads. Among 7,500 to 10,000 distinct CDR3 sequences, about two thirds were seen once, and the ten largest hold approximately 38%.

The gene calls are TRBV7-9 and TRBJ1-1; D is possibly TRBD1 (5 bases). Input material: CD4+ T cells from blood, cultured in vitro. This sequence originates from a human donor who had recovered from COVID-19. The CDR3 DNA reads as TGTGCCAGCAGCCAGGGATCGACAGTATCCTTGAACACTGAAGCTTTCTTT. Protein sequence: CASSQGSTVSLNTEAFF.